This T cell receptor (beta chain) was retrieved from a study of T cells in localized non-small cell lung cancer. Points on this clone: Its antigen is not identified.

Study observations and caveats: Because researchers sequenced only one region of the tumor, heterogeneity is still possible.

CDR3 size: 15 residues. Germline CDR1 reads SGHAT; CDR2 reads FQNNGV. V lost 7 bases and J lost 0; bases outside the gene matches: 9. Some clones are missing from TCRdb's copy, which holds only in-frame ones; the method was immunoSEQ multiplex PCR. The sample comprises about 52,000 clones, more than 80% of which are singletons, and over 15% rests with the top ten. The chain carries TRBV11-2 and TRBJ2-7; 7 bases agree with TRBD1. The source of this sequence is a male donor at least 60 years old with stage III squamous cell lung carcinoma. The source was peripheral blood, collected before any cancer treatment. CDR3 protein: CASTKEGGISYEQYF. CDR3 in DNA: TGTGCCAGCACCAAGGAAGGGGGCATCTCCTACGAGCAGTACTTC. The full variable domain, its missing parts supplied by reference TRBV11-2 and TRBJ2-7, is EAGVAQSPRYKIIEKRQSVAFWCNPISGHATLYWYQQILGQGPKLLIQFQNNGVVDDSQLPKDRFSAERLKGVDSTLKIQPAKLEDSAVYLCASTKEGGISYEQYFGPGTRLTVT.